Reported below is one TCR beta chain. Per the original methods: Reference gene primers were amplified, and this amplification served to estimate nucleated cell counts. TCRdb's table, derived via immunoSEQ multiplex PCR, lists solely in-frame clones and lacks some. V, J and clone size are those of that table, while D and trimming were read from the DNA. In the table there are approximately 140,000 clones, roughly four fifths of which are singletons. This sample was taken from a study of blood T cell repertoires in COVID-19. Study in general: Specimens from acute and convalescent COVID-19 originated in the United States, Italy and Spain. T cells, B-cell-depleted T cells, or PBMCs provided the cDNA or gDNA that served as material.

This CDR3 region has 11 residues. The germline CDR1 and CDR2 sequences are SGHTS and YDEGEE. V was pared by 2 bases and J by 9 bases, with 6 bases between. The chain has TRBV5-8 and TRBJ1-5; D is unresolved. The sequencing input was peripheral blood. The clonotype was recovered from a human donor in a cohort sampled during active COVID-19. The CDR3 nucleotides are TGTGCCAGCAGCTTCGTCGGGCCCCAGCATTTT. Translating gives CASSFVGPQHF.